The table lists the clone carrying this TCR beta chain with a count of one. Its antigen is currently unknown. Trimming cost V 5 bases and J 8 bases, with 16 bases left between them. The CDR3 covers 14 residues. Germline V gene sequence: CDR1 SGHAT, CDR2 FQNNGV. These data originate in a study of Ad26.COV2.S vaccination and SARS-CoV-2 variants. Study-wide findings and caveats: Following vaccination, spike-specific CD8+ and CD4+ T cell responses reportedly exhibited substantial breadth. Vaccinees and placebo recipients showed similar non-spike TCR breadth. The TCR breadth and depth analyses may have produced an underestimate of total T cell responses. The placebo group had lower spike-specific TCR breadth than the vaccine recipients did.

This table comes from immunoSEQ multiplex PCR, and its TCRdb copy is limited to in-frame clones, with some not included. This sample has 180,000 or so clones; around 88% occur once, and the top ten carry about 5.5%. This rearrangement joins TRBV11-2 to TRBJ1-3; D is unclear. This TCR was sampled from a human donor who had recovered from COVID-19. The sequences come from peripheral blood, collected after recovery from COVID-19. Here the CDR3 reads CASSPDPGRDTIYF. CDR3 DNA: TGTGCCAGCAGCCCAGATCCCGGGAGAGACACCATATATTTT.